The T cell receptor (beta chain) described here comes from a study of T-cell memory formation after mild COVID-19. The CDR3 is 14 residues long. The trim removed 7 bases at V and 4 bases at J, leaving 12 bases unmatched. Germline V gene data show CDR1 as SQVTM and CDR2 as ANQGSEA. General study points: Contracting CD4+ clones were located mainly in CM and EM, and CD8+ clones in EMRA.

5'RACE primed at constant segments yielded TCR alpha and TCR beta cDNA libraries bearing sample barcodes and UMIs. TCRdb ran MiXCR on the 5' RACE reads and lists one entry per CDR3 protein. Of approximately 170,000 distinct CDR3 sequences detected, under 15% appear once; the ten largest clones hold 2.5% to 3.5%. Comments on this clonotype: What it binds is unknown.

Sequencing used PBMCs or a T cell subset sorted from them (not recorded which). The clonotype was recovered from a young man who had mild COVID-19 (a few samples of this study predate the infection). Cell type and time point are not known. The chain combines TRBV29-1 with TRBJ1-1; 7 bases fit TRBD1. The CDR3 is CSAYDRVIFTEAFF. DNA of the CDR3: TGCAGCGCCTATGACAGGGTCATCTTCACTGAAGCTTTCTTT.